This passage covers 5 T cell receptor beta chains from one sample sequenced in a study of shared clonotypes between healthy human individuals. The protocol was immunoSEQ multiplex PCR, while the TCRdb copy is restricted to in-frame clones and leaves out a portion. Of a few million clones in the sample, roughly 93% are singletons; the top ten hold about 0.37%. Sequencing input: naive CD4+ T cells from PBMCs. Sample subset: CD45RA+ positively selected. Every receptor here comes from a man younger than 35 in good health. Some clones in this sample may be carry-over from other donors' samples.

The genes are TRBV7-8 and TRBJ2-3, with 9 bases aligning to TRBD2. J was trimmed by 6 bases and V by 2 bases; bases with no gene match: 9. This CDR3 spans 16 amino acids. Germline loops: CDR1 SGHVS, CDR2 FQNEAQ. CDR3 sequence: CASSLRTTSGGDTQYF. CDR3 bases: TGTGCCAGCAGCTTAAGAACGACTAGCGGTGGGGATACGCAGTATTTT.

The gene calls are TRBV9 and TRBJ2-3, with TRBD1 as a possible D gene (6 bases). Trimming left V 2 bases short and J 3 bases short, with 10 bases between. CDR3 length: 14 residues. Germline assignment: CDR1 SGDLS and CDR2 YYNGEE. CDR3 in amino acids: CASSVQQGTDTQYF. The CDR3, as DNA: TGTGCCAGCAGCGTTCAACAGGGTACAGATACGCAGTATTTT.

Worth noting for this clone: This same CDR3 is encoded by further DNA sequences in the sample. DNA of the CDR3: TGTGCCAGCAGCTTAGGCACGAACACTGAAGCTTTCTTT. Its protein product is CASSLGTNTEAFF. This chain connects TRBV7-3 to TRBJ1-1, with no clear D. CDR1 SGHTA and CDR2 FQGTGA come from the germline V gene. Trimming cost V 2 bases and J 1 base, with 5 bases left between them. CDR3 length equals 13 residues.

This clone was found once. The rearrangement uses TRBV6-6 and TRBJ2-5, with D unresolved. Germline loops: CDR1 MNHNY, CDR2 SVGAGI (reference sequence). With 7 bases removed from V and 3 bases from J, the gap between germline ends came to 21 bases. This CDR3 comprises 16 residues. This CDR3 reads CASKVGSGIAEETQYF. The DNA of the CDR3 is TGTGCCAGCAAGGTGGGGTCGGGCATCGCGGAAGAGACCCAGTACTTC.

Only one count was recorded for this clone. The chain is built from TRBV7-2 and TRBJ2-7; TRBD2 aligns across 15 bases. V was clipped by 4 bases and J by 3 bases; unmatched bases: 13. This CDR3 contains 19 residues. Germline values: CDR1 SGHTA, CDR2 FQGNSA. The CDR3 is CASSSDRTSGRAGNYEQYF. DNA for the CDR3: TGTGCCAGCAGCTCAGACCGGACTAGCGGGAGGGCCGGGAACTACGAGCAGTACTTC. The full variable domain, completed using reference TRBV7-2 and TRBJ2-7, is GAGVSQSPSNKVTEKGKDVELRCDPISGHTALYWYRQSLGQGLEFLIYFQGNSAPDKSGLPSDRFSAERTGGSVSTLTIQRTQQEDSAVYLCASSSDRTSGRAGNYEQYFGPGTRLTVT.